This T cell receptor beta chain was profiled in a study of shared clonotypes between healthy human individuals (dated by TCRdb to the early 2020s). For context, the study as a whole: A couple of women and three men aged 18 to 49 years were included in the cohort. Per donor, three plates each were used for CD4 naive and CD4 memory, two for CD8 naive, and one for CD8 memory. The study deeply sequenced blood TCR repertoires of about five healthy adults to estimate repertoire size and the extent of clonotype sharing between individuals. To increase sequencing depth and limit assay-specific biases, TCR repertoire library preparation and sequencing were carried out by different laboratories using diverse techniques. Leukapheresis yielded between about 0.94 and 10 billion PBMCs per donor. Study-level results and caveats: Only blood was sampled, and tissue TCR repertoires likely differ from those in blood. Based on pairwise subsampling, the degree of clonotype sharing among donors was expected to be affected by sequencing depth. Clonotypes shared by all four sorted-subset donors showed higher generation probabilities than non-shared clonotypes. Across a handful of donors, approximately 4.6% of naive CD4, 3% to 4% of naive CD8, approximately 2.5% of memory CD4, and 0.4% of memory CD8 clonotypes were shared. The genetic and exposure-history diversity represented was limited by the small number of donors. Incomplete sequencing was indicated by rarefaction of sorted-subset datasets, despite the large sequencing depth. Larger estimated clonotype richness was generally found for naive subsets than for memory subsets.

Trimming removed 3 bases from V and 0 bases from J, leaving 12 bases between the germline ends. The germline V gene (reference sequence) supplies CDR1 MNHEY and CDR2 SMNVEV. From the cysteine up to the phenylalanine, the CDR3 has a length of 17 residues. CDR3 DNA is the only sequence kept; it has 51 bases, read in frame from the first base. The donors were healthy, HIV-negative adults with no recently reported acute infections or vaccinations. Every donor was a Caucasian adult living in Nashville, Tennessee, USA. CD4+ T cells were enriched by magnetic negative selection; naive cells were then positively selected on CD45RA, and the negative fraction formed the memory subset. After blood collection by leukapheresis, PBMCs were isolated using Ficoll-Histopaque density gradient centrifugation and then cryopreserved in the vapor phase of liquid nitrogen. Purity and quantity of every magnetically sorted T cell population were checked by analytical flow cytometry. From each sorted fraction, genomic DNA was isolated and quantified by UV absorbance on a Nanodrop 2000c.

To note about this clone: Its antigen specificity is not known. No base-level quality is on record; no much larger clone is a single base apart.

Using the deep immunoSEQ assay, multiplex PCR amplified TCR CDR3 regions from genomic DNA. Genomic DNA extracted from each cell subset was distributed evenly over all wells of several immunoSEQ 96-well plates, and each plate served as one replicate. For sorted subsets, roughly 200 ng genomic DNA, equal to about 30,000 T cell genomes, was loaded into each replicate PCR. The purified libraries were quantified using a Qubit 3.0 fluorometer, sized with a Bioanalyzer 2100, and then quantified again using the KAPA Library Quantification kit. Every immunoSEQ 96-well plate was sequenced on a dedicated single-read 150-cycle Illumina NextSeq 550 flow cell. As for the authors' bioinformatics: Because the immunoSEQ output included only junctional sequences and no quality scores, the filtering could not be the same as the filtering used for full-length reads. Sequences were annotated with PyIR, a Python wrapper for IgBLAST v1.9, and V/J genes and CDR3 were assigned using IMGT germline references. Reads were removed for weak V/J assignments (E-value above 1e-6), missing CDR3, stop codons, out-of-frame junctions, or ambiguous translated residues. V3J clonotypes were defined as sequences sharing an identical inferred V gene, J gene, and CDR3 amino acid sequence. Percentage overlap between repertoires was computed as shared unique clonotypes divided by the size of the smaller repertoire. Three approaches were used to assess repertoire richness: RTK rarefaction, the Chao1 estimator, and Recon v2.1 estimates of unobserved clonotypes. Generation probabilities were computed with OLGA for all TCRbeta clonotypes obtained by the gDNA method from several donors. The table was pulled from immuneACCESS by TCRdb, which kept in-frame rearrangements only. Such tables lose some clones; where checked, under half of the loss comes from unresolved V genes, and the rest has no known cause. That table is the source of V, J and clone size, and D and trimming were worked out from the DNA. This sample lists about 700,000 clones; roughly 70% were detected once. The ten largest clonotypes hold approximately 1.8% of the sample.

Recombination connected TRBV27 to TRBJ1-6; the D region possibly corresponds to TRBD1 (6 bases align). The source is a woman aged 25 to 39 in good health. Sequenced material: memory CD4+ T cells sorted from blood. Explained via the paper, the cell subset or site label denotes: CD45RA-negative fraction. CDR3 protein: CASSFRMGASYNSPLHF. The DNA sequence reads TGTGCCAGCAGTTTCCGGATGGGGGCCTCCTATAATTCACCCCTCCACTTT.